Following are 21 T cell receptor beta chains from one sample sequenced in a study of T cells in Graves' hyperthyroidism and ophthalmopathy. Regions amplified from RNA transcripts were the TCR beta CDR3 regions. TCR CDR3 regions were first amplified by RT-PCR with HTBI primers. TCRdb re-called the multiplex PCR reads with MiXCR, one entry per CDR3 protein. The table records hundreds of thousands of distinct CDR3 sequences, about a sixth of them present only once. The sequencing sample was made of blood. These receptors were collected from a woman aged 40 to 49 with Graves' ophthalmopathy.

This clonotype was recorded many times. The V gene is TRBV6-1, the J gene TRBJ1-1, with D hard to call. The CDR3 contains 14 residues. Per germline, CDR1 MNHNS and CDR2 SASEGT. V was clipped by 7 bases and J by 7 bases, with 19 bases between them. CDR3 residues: CASKSWSKPDEAFF. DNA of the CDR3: TGTGCCAGCAAGTCCTGGAGTAAGCCAGATGAAGCTTTCTTT.

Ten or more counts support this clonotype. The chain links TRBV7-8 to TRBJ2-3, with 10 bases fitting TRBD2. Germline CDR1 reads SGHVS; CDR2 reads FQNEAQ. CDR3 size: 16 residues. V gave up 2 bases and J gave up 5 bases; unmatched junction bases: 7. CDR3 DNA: TGTGCCAGCAGCTTACGTAGCGGGGGGTTAGGAGATACGCAGTATTTT. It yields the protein CASSLRSGGLGDTQYF.

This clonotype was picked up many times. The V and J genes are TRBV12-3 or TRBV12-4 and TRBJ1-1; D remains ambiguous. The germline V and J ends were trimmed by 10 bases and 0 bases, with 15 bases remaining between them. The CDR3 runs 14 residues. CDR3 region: CANRLARMNTEAFF. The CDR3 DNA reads TGTGCCAATCGCCTGGCCCGCATGAACACTGAAGCTTTCTTT.

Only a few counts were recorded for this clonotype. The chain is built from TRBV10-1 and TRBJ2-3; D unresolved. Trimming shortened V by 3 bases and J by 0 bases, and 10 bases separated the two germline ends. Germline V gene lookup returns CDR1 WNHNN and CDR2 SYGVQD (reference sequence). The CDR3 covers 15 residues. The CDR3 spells CASSDSLGSTDTQYF. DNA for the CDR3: TGCGCCAGCAGTGATTCTCTGGGAAGCACAGATACGCAGTATTTT.

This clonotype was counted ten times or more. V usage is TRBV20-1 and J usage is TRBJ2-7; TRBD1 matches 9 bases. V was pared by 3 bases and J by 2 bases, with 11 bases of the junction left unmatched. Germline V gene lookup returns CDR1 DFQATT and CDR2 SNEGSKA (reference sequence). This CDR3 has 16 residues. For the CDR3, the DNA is TGCAGTGCTAGCCCTGATACTGGGACAGGGACCTACGAGCAGTACTTC. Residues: CSASPDTGTGTYEQYF.

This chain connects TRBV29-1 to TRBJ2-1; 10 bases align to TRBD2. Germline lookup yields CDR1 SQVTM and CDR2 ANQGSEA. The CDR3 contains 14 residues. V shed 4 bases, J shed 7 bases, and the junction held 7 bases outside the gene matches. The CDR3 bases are TGCAGCGTTGTTGCTAGCGGGAGTTCGAATGAGCAGTTCTTC. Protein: CSVVASGSSNEQFF.

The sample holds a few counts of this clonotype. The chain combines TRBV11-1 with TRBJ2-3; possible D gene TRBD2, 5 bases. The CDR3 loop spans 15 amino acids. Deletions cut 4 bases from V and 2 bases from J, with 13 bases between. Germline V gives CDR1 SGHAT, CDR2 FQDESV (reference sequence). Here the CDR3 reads CASSSQGGFTDTQYF. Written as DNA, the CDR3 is TGTGCCAGCAGCTCTCAAGGCGGGTTCACAGATACGCAGTATTTT.

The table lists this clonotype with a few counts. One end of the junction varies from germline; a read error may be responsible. CDR3 coding DNA: TGTGCCAGCAGGGAAGCCCAGGTTAATGAAAAACTGTTTTTT. This translates into CASREAQVNEKLFF. The chain couples TRBV2 to TRBJ1-4; no definite D call. In germline, CDR1 is SNHLY, CDR2 FYNNEI. This CDR3 has 14 residues.

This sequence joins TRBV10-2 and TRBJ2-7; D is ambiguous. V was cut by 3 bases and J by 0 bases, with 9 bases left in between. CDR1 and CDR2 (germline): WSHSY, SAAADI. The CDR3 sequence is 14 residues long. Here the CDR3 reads CASSEVHRSYEQYF. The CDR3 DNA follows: TGCGCCAGCAGTGAAGTCCACCGCTCCTACGAGCAGTACTTC.

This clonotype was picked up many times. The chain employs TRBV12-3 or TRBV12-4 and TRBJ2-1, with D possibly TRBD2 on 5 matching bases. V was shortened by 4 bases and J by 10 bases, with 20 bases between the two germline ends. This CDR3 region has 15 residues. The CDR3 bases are TGTGCCAGCAGTTCGGGAAGAAGAATTAGGTCCGAGCAGTTCTTC. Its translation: CASSSGRRIRSEQFF.

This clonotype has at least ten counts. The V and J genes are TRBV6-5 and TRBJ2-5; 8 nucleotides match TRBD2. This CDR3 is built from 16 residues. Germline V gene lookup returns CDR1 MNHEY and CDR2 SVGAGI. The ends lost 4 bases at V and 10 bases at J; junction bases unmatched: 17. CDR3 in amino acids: CASSSTGGGRSRIQYF. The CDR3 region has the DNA TGTGCCAGCAGTTCCACGGGGGGCGGGAGGTCTAGGATCCAGTACTTC.

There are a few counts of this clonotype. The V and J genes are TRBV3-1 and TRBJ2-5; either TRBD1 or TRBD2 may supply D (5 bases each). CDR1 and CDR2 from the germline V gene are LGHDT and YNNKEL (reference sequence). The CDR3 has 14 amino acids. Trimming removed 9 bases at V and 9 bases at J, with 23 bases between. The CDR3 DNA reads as TGTGCCAGTTCCTCAAGGAGAGGGGTTGGGGCCCAGTACTTC. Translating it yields CASSSRRGVGAQYF.

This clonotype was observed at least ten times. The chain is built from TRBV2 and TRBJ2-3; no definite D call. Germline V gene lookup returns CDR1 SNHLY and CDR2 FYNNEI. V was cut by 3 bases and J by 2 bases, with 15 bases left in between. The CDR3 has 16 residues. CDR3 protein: CASSDLLLQLTDTQYF. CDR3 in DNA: TGTGCCAGCAGTGATCTTCTCCTTCAGCTCACAGATACGCAGTATTTT.

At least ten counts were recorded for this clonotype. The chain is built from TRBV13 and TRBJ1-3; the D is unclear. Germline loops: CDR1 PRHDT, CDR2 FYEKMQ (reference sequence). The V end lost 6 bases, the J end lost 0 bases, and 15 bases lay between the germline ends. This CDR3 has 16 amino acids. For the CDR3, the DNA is TGTGCCAGCAGACTTTCCCCTCGCATCTCTGGAAACACCATATATTTT. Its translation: CASRLSPRISGNTIYF.

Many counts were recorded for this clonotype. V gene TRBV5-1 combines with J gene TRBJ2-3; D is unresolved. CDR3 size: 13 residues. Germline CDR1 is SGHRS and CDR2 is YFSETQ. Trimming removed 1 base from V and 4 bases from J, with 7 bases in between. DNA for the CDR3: TGCGCCAGCAGCTTGATTAGCTCAGATACGCAGTATTTT. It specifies CASSLISSDTQYF.

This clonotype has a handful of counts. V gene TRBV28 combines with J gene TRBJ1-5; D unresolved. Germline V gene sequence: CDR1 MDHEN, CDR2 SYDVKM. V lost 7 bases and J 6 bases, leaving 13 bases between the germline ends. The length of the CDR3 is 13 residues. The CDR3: CASTNKFGQPQHF. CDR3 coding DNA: TGTGCCAGCACCAACAAATTTGGTCAGCCCCAGCATTTT.

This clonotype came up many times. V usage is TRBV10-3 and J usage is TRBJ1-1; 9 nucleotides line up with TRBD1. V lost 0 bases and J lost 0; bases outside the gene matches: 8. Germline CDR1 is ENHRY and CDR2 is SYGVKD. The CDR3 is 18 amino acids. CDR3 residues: CAISESDTWTGVNTEAFF. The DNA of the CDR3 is TGTGCCATCAGTGAGTCAGATACCTGGACAGGGGTGAACACTGAAGCTTTCTTT.

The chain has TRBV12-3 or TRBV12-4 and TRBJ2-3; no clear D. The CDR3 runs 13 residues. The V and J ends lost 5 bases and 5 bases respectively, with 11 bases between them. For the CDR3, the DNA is TGTGCCAGCAGTCCGAGTTCTAGAGATACGCAGTATTTT. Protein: CASSPSSRDTQYF.

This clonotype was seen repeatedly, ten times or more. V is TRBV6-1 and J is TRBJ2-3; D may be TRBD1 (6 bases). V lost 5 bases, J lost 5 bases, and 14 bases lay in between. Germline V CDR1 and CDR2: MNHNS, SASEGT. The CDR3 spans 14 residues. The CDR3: CASSLVTRGDTQYF. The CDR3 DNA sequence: TGTGCCAGCAGTCTTGTAACCAGGGGAGATACGCAGTATTTT.

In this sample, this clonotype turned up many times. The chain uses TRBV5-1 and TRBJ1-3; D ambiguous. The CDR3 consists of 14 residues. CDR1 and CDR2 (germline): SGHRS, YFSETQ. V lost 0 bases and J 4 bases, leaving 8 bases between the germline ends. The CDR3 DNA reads TGCGCCAGCAGCTTGGAGCAGTCCGGAAACACCATATATTTT. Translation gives CASSLEQSGNTIYF.

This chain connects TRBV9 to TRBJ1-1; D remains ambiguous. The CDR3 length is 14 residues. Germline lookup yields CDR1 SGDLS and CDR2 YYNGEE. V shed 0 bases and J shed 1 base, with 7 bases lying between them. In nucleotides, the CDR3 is TGTGCCAGCAGCGTAGGATCCCGGAACACTGAAGCTTTCTTT. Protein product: CASSVGSRNTEAFF. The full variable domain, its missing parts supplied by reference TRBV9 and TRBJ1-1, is DSGVTQTPKHLITATGQRVTLRCSPRSGDLSVYWYQQSLDQGLQFLIQYYNGEERAKGNILERFSAQQFPDLHSELNLSSLELGDSALYFCASSVGSRNTEAFFGQGTRLTVV.